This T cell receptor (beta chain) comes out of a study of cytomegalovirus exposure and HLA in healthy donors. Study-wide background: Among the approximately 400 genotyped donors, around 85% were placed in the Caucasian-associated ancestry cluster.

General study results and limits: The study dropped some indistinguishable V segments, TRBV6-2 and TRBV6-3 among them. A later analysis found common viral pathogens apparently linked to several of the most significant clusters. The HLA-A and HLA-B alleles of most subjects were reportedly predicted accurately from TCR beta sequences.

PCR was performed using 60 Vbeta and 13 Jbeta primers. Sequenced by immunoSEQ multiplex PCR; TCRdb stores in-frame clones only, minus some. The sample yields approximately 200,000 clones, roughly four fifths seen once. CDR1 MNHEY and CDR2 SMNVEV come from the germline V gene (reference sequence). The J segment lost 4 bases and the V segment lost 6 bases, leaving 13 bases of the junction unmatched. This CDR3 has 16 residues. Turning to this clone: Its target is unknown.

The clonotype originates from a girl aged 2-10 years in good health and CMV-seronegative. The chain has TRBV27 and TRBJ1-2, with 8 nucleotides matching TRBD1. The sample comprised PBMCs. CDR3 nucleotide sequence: TGTGCCAGCAGAGGGACAGGTCTTTCTGTCTCCTATGGCTACACCTTC. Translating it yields CASRGTGLSVSYGYTF.